The 7 T cell receptor beta chains listed next were all sequenced from one sample in a study of shared clonotypes between healthy human individuals. Sequenced by immunoSEQ multiplex PCR; TCRdb stores in-frame clones only, minus some. This repertoire shows 2 million to 3 million clones, under 95% found once; its top ten account for 0.36%. Sample: naive CD4+ T cells from PBMCs. Subset defined: CD45RA+ positively selected. These receptors were taken from a man between 18 and 35 years old in good health. Some clones in this sample may be carry-over from other donors' samples.

CDR3 amino acids: CASSLWGQLSTEAFF. The CDR3 DNA reads TGTGCCAGCAGTTTATGGGGTCAGCTGAGCACTGAAGCTTTCTTT. The chain couples TRBV28 to TRBJ1-1, with D hard to call. This CDR3 region has 15 residues. Germline V gives CDR1 MDHEN, CDR2 SYDVKM. With 0 bases removed from V and 4 bases from J, the gap between germline ends came to 12 bases.

The rearrangement joins TRBV10-3 to TRBJ2-4; D perhaps matches TRBD1 (5 bases). The ends were cut back, 0 bases at V and 0 bases at J, with 21 bases in the middle. The CDR3 sequence is 20 residues long. The germline CDR1 and CDR2 sequences are ENHRY and SYGVKD. CDR3 sequence (DNA): TGTGCCATCAGTGAGTCTCTGATCGACCAGGGTTTACTAGCCAAAAACATTCAGTACTTC. Its translation is CAISESLIDQGLLAKNIQYF.

This clone was seen only a few times. The rearrangement links TRBV29-1 to TRBJ1-5, with D possibly being TRBD1 (5 bases). Per the germline V gene, CDR1 is SQVTM and CDR2 is ANQGSEA. The CDR3 consists of 15 residues. Written as DNA, the CDR3 is TGCGCGTCCAGTCAGGGCGGGAATAGCAATCAGCCCCAGCATTTT. The encoded protein is CASSQGGNSNQPQHF.

The genes are TRBV7-2 and TRBJ2-1; weak D call: TRBD2 (6 bases). CDR1 is SGHTA and CDR2 is FQGNSA in the germline V gene. Trimming took 2 bases from V and 9 from J, leaving 17 bases between them. The CDR3 consists of 15 residues. The CDR3: CASSLLTRSGLEQFF. CDR3 DNA sequence: TGTGCCAGCAGCTTACTGACTAGATCGGGACTTGAGCAGTTCTTC. The variable domain in full, completed from reference TRBV7-2 and TRBJ2-1, reads GAGVSQSPSNKVTEKGKDVELRCDPISGHTALYWYRQSLGQGLEFLIYFQGNSAPDKSGLPSDRFSAERTGGSVSTLTIQRTQQEDSAVYLCASSLLTRSGLEQFFGPGTRLTVL.

This chain joins TRBV5-1 and TRBJ1-4, with D hard to call. Per germline, CDR1 SGHRS and CDR2 YFSETQ. V was pared by 0 bases and J by 4 bases, with 7 bases between. CDR3 length: 14 residues. DNA for the CDR3: TGCGCCAGCAGCTTGGAATCGGTTAATGAAAAACTGTTTTTT. It codes for CASSLESVNEKLFF.

The chain is built from TRBV2 and TRBJ2-1; D may be TRBD1 (5 bases). The germline V gene has CDR1 SNHLY and CDR2 FYNNEI. CDR3 length equals 16 residues. The germline V and J ends were trimmed by 2 bases and 4 bases, with 15 bases remaining between them. The DNA of the CDR3 is TGTGCCAGCAGTGAACGTACAGGCCAGCTTTACAATGAGCAGTTCTTC. It is translated as CASSERTGQLYNEQFF.

Turning to this clone: This sample also contains other DNA sequences that code for the same CDR3. The genes are TRBV28 and TRBJ2-3; unclear D gene. The V and J ends lost 2 bases and 3 bases respectively, with 3 bases between them. The germline V gene encodes CDR1 MDHEN and CDR2 SYDVKM. This CDR3 comprises 12 residues. CDR3 loop: CASSLVTDTQYF. Here the CDR3 DNA reads TGTGCCAGCAGTTTAGTTACAGATACGCAGTATTTT.